The T cell receptor (beta chain) described here comes from a study of Ad26.COV2.S vaccination and SARS-CoV-2 variants. Treatment here: around 19 received Ad26.COV2.S at low or high dose, single or two shots; several received placebo; per-sample allocation not given. Sampling occurred on day 63 after the first vaccine or placebo injection. Vaccination employed an Ad26 vector expressing the Wuhan-strain SARS-CoV-2 spike. As to this clone: What it recognizes is unknown.

Trimming stripped 9 bases from V and 4 bases from J, with 18 bases between. This CDR3 has 14 residues. Per the germline V gene, CDR1 is MNHEY and CDR2 is SVGAGI. Method: immunoSEQ multiplex PCR; TCRdb's copy keeps in-frame clones and lacks some. This table has approximately 420,000 clones, roughly 90% appearing once. Findings and caveats of the study: Measurements of TCR breadth and depth may have given underestimates of the total T cell responses.

This sample comprised peripheral blood, obtained in a trial of Ad26.COV2.S vaccine versus placebo. The chain carries TRBV6-5 and TRBJ1-1, with unresolved D. This receptor was obtained from a person between 18 and 60 years old who received the Ad26.COV2.S COVID-19 vaccine or a placebo. DNA for the CDR3: TGTGCCAGTTTAAAAACGTGGAGAGGCACTGAAGCTTTCTTT. This codes for CASLKTWRGTEAFF.